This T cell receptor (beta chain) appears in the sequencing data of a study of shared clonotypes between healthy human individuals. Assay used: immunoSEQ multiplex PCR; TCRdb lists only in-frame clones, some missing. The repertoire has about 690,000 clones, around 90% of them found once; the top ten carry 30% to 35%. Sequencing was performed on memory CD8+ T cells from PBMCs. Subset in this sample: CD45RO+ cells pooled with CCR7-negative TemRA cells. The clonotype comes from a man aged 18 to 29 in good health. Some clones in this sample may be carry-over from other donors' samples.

In nucleotides, the CDR3 is TGTGCCAGTTCCCCCTCCAGGTACTACGAGCAGTACTTC. This codes for CASSPSRYYEQYF. This chain uses TRBV28 with TRBJ2-7, with no clear D. Trimming took off 9 bases at V and 3 bases at J, with 15 bases between the two ends. Germline V CDR1 and CDR2: MDHEN, SYDVKM. The length of the CDR3 is 13 residues.